This T cell receptor (beta chain) was documented in a study of cytomegalovirus exposure and HLA in healthy donors. Study as a whole: Findings of an earlier analysis included 110 million or so unique TCR beta sequences from around 180 million T cells.

About this clone itself: Its antigen is not identified.

This CDR3 is built from 15 residues. Germline trimming cut 6 bases from V and 0 bases from J; bases unmatched to any gene: 8. The germline CDR1 and CDR2 sequences are MNHNS and SASEGT. Study outcomes and limitations: Further analysis was carried out later, and it showed several of the most significant clusters appearing linked to common viral pathogens.

The PCR used 60 Vbeta and 13 Jbeta primers. TCRdb's table, derived via immunoSEQ multiplex PCR, lists solely in-frame clones and lacks some. The data hold approximately 150,000 clones, with 77% observed a single time. The source material was PBMCs. This chain joins TRBV6-1 and TRBJ2-7; 7 nucleotides line up with TRBD1. The TCR comes from a woman aged 25 to 39 in good health and CMV-seropositive. The CDR3 DNA reads as TGTGCCAGCAGGGATGATGGGACAGCCTCCTACGAGCAGTACTTC. It yields the protein CASRDDGTASYEQYF.